The 32 T cell receptor beta chains below all came from one sample that was sequenced in a study of T-cell memory formation after mild COVID-19. TCRdb ran MiXCR on the 5' RACE reads and lists one entry per CDR3 protein. The data show about 250,000 distinct CDR3 sequences, just over 15% seen once. Sequencing was performed on PBMCs or a T cell subset sorted from them (not recorded which). All receptors derive from an adult woman who had mild COVID-19 (a few samples of this study predate the infection). Cell type and time point are not known.

The chain combines TRBV18 with TRBJ1-1; possibly TRBD1 for D (6 bases). V was clipped by 3 bases and J by 10 bases, with 15 bases between them. CDR1 is KGHSH, CDR2 LQKENI, per germline. The CDR3 loop spans 13 amino acids. This chain's CDR3 is CASSPGDTRGAFF. The CDR3 DNA is TGTGCCAGCTCACCGGGGGACACTCGGGGAGCTTTCTTT.

This chain uses TRBV6-6 with TRBJ2-3; D remains unclear. This CDR3 has 13 residues. Germline V gene data show CDR1 as MNHNY and CDR2 as SVGAGI (reference sequence). Between the trimmed V and J ends, which lost 2 bases and 6 bases, there was a span of 9 bases. The CDR3, as DNA: TGTGCCAGCAGTTACGAATCAAGGGATACGCAGTATTTT. Encoded protein: CASSYESRDTQYF.

This clonotype came up a few times. V gene TRBV6-1 combines with J gene TRBJ2-7; maybe TRBD1 (5 bases). Deletions cut 4 bases from V and 1 base from J, with 11 bases between. The germline CDR1 and CDR2 sequences are MNHNS and SASEGT. The CDR3 has 14 amino acids. CDR3 bases: TGTGCCAGCAGTGTCAGGGCTGAATCCTACGAGCAGTACTTC. Its protein product is CASSVRAESYEQYF.

The J gene is TRBJ2-6, the V gene TRBV7-3; tentatively, D is TRBD2 (6 bases). Germline CDR1 reads SGHTA; CDR2 reads FQGTGA. The length of the CDR3 is 17 residues. V lost 1 base and J lost 4, with 14 bases in between. CDR3 sequence: CASSLSRRGLGANVLTF. CDR3 bases: TGTGCCAGCAGCTTAAGTAGGAGGGGTTTGGGGGCCAACGTCCTGACTTTC. The whole variable domain, filled in from reference TRBV7-3 and TRBJ2-6, reads GAGVSQTPSNKVTEKGKYVELRCDPISGHTALYWYRQSLGQGPEFLIYFQGTGAADDSGLPNDRFFAVRPEGSVSTLKIQRTERGDSAVYLCASSLSRRGLGANVLTFGAGSRLTVL.

This CDR3 is CASKGRQTVYEQYF. The DNA of the CDR3 is TGTGCCAGCAAGGGGAGGCAGACAGTCTACGAGCAGTACTTC. V usage is TRBV6-6 and J usage is TRBJ2-7, with D perhaps matching TRBD2 (6 bases). The V gene lost 7 bases and the J gene lost 3 bases, with 16 bases spanning the gap. Germline-derived CDR1 and CDR2 are MNHNY and SVGAGI (reference sequence). The CDR3 loop spans 14 amino acids.

This clonotype was detected only a few times. CDR3 residues: CASSFRQGTNTDTQYF. CDR3 DNA sequence: TGTGCCAGCAGCTTCCGACAGGGTACTAACACAGATACGCAGTATTTT. The chain has TRBV7-8 and TRBJ2-3, with TRBD1 matching over 7 bases. The V segment lost 3 bases and the J segment 2 bases; nucleotides outside the gene matches: 8. From germline, CDR1 is SGHVS and CDR2 FQNEAQ. This CDR3 spans 16 amino acids. The full variable domain, completed using reference TRBV7-8 and TRBJ2-3, is GAGVSQSPRYKVAKRGQDVALRCDPISGHVSLFWYQQALGQGPEFLTYFQNEAQLDKSGLPSDRFFAERPEGSVSTLKIQRTQQEDSAVYLCASSFRQGTNTDTQYFGPGTRLTVL.

Only a few counts were recorded for this clonotype. This chain connects TRBV7-2 to TRBJ2-5; 11 nucleotides agree with TRBD2. The CDR3 is 16 amino acids. Germline CDR1 reads SGHTA; CDR2 reads FQGNSA. Unmatched junction bases numbered 7, after V lost 5 bases and J lost 2 bases. The DNA of the CDR3 is TGTGCCAGCAGCCTAAGGACTAGCGGGTTTCAAGAGACCCAGTACTTC. This encodes CASSLRTSGFQETQYF. Based on the CDR3 plus reference TRBV7-2 and TRBJ2-5, the full variable domain is GAGVSQSPSNKVTEKGKDVELRCDPISGHTALYWYRQSLGQGLEFLIYFQGNSAPDKSGLPSDRFSAERTGGSVSTLTIQRTQQEDSAVYLCASSLRTSGFQETQYFGPGTRLLVL.

The rearrangement uses TRBV7-3 and TRBJ2-3; possibly TRBD2 for D (7 bases). The germline V gene has CDR1 SGHTA and CDR2 FQGTGA. CDR3 size: 16 residues. V was trimmed by 2 bases and J by 1 base, leaving 13 bases between them. The CDR3 nucleotides read TGTGCCAGCAGCTTATCCGGGCGGGGGCGCACAGATACGCAGTATTTT. Protein sequence: CASSLSGRGRTDTQYF.

This clonotype was found a few times. The chain joins TRBV5-1 to TRBJ1-1, with TRBD1 matching over 9 bases. This CDR3 region has 14 residues. Per the germline V gene, CDR1 is SGHRS and CDR2 is YFSETQ. V was clipped by 3 bases and J by 5 bases; unmatched bases: 5. CDR3 sequence: CASSSGQGRTEAFF. The CDR3 DNA reads TGCGCCAGCAGCTCGGGACAGGGAAGAACTGAAGCTTTCTTT.

V is TRBV21-1 and J is TRBJ1-1; the table's D gene call, TRBD1, was not cross checked with the DNA. TRBV21-1 is noted as a pseudogene. The CDR3 is made up of 17 amino acids. CDR3 sequence (DNA): TGTGCCAGCAGCAAAGGAACGGGGGGGGCAATGAACACTGAAGCTTTCTTT. Protein sequence: CASSKGTGGAMNTEAFF.

Only a few counts were recorded for this clonotype. The chain links TRBV20-1 to TRBJ2-1, with 9 bases that match TRBD2. Germline CDR1 DFQATT, CDR2 SNEGSKA (reference sequence). The CDR3 runs 13 residues. The V gene end was trimmed by 5 bases and the J gene end by 7 bases; junction bases not matched to a gene: 6. This chain's CDR3 is CSASRGRGNEQFF. DNA of the CDR3: TGCAGTGCTTCCCGCGGGAGGGGGAATGAGCAGTTCTTC.

The rearrangement joins TRBV12-3 or TRBV12-4 to TRBJ2-5; 14 bases agree with TRBD2. V lost 4 bases, J lost 5 bases, and 9 bases stayed unmatched. CDR3 length equals 17 residues. The CDR3 spells CASSSGLAGGGWETQYF. For the CDR3, the DNA is TGTGCCAGCAGTTCAGGACTAGCGGGGGGAGGCTGGGAGACCCAGTACTTC.

The chain employs TRBV29-1 and TRBJ2-1; a weak D match, TRBD2 (6 bases). This CDR3 has 16 residues. V lost 3 bases and J lost 7, with 22 bases in between. The germline V gene has CDR1 SQVTM and CDR2 ANQGSEA. This CDR3 is CSVDSLAPRGGNEQFF. DNA for the CDR3: TGCAGCGTTGACTCCCTAGCACCCCGGGGAGGAAATGAGCAGTTCTTC.

This sequence joins TRBV12-3 or TRBV12-4 and TRBJ2-3; no clear D. The CDR3 length is 12 residues. Trimming shortened V by 5 bases and J by 8 bases, and 11 bases separated the two germline ends. DNA of the CDR3: TGTGCCAGCAGTGTCGATGTGGGTACGCAGTATTTT. Protein: CASSVDVGTQYF.

This clonotype appeared a few times. The V call is TRBV9, the J call TRBJ2-7, with 8 bases that match TRBD2. This CDR3 contains 17 residues. J lost 0 bases, V lost 4 bases, and 12 bases had no gene match. Per germline, CDR1 SGDLS and CDR2 YYNGEE. In DNA, the CDR3 is TGTGCCAGCAGCCGAACAGAGGCCGGGAGGGGCTCCTACGAGCAGTACTTC. Protein: CASSRTEAGRGSYEQYF.

The chain employs TRBV7-2 and TRBJ2-7; 8 bases line up with TRBD2. Germline V gene lookup returns CDR1 SGHTA and CDR2 FQGNSA. CDR3 size: 13 residues. V gave up 5 bases and J gave up 3 bases; unmatched junction bases: 3. CDR3 in DNA: TGTGCCAGCAGCGTGACTAGCGACTACGAGCAGTACTTC. This sequence encodes CASSVTSDYEQYF.

The genes are TRBV7-2 and TRBJ1-5; D possibly corresponds to TRBD1 (5 bases). Germline V lookup: CDR1 SGHTA, CDR2 FQGNSA. Trimming removed 5 bases at V and 7 bases at J, with 18 bases between. This CDR3 has 15 residues. This CDR3 reads CASSPGPRGTQPQHF. Here the CDR3 DNA reads TGTGCCAGCAGCCCGGGACCCCGGGGGACGCAGCCCCAGCATTTT.

This clonotype was seen a few times. The chain uses TRBV9 and TRBJ2-3; tentative D call: TRBD2 (6 bases). Germline CDR1 and CDR2: SGDLS and YYNGEE. CDR3 length: 16 amino acids. Deletions cut 4 bases from V and 1 base from J, with 16 bases between. The CDR3 region has the DNA TGTGCCAGCAGCCCCGGGATAGCGGACCGCACAGATACGCAGTATTTT. Its protein product is CASSPGIADRTDTQYF.

The table lists this clonotype with a few counts. The chain has TRBV6-5 and TRBJ2-7; D is uncertain. CDR1 is MNHEY, CDR2 SVGAGI, per germline. The CDR3 has 12 residues. V was clipped by 5 bases and J by 5 bases, with 10 bases between them. The CDR3 coding sequence is TGTGCCAGCAGTACCCCCCCGGACGAGCAGTACTTC. Encoded protein: CASSTPPDEQYF.

This clonotype has only a few counts. The chain recombines TRBV14 with TRBJ2-6, with TRBD1 identical over 9 bases. V was pared by 0 bases and J by 2 bases, with 8 bases of the junction left unmatched. Germline V gene data show CDR1 as SGHDN and CDR2 as FVKESK. The CDR3 length is 19 residues. The CDR3: CASSQEGTGPLTGANVLTF. The CDR3 DNA sequence: TGTGCCAGCAGCCAAGAAGGGACAGGGCCACTAACTGGGGCCAACGTCCTGACTTTC.

The chain links TRBV5-4 to TRBJ2-3; 10 bases align to TRBD1. The J segment lost 2 bases and the V segment lost 7 bases, leaving 7 bases of the junction unmatched. CDR1 and CDR2 (germline): SGHNT, YYREEE (reference sequence). The CDR3 is 15 residues long. For the CDR3, the DNA is TGTGCCAGCCGCCAAGGGACAGGGGACACAGATACGCAGTATTTT. Its translation is CASRQGTGDTDTQYF.

There are a few counts of this clonotype. V is TRBV5-1 and J is TRBJ2-1, with D hard to call. V shed 4 bases and J shed 7 bases, with 9 bases lying between them. The V gene's germline CDR1 is SGHRS and CDR2 YFSETQ. There are 12 residues in the CDR3. The CDR3 reads CASSPFSNEQFF. The CDR3, as DNA: TGCGCCAGCAGCCCCTTCTCGAATGAGCAGTTCTTC.

This clonotype was recorded at least ten times. CDR3 bases: TGCAGTGCTAGAGATACGGGGCTGGTCACTGAAGCTTTCTTT. Protein sequence: CSARDTGLVTEAFF. This rearrangement joins TRBV20-1 to TRBJ1-1; a weak D match, TRBD1 (5 bases). The V and J ends lost 0 bases and 4 bases respectively, with 12 bases between them. CDR3 length: 14 amino acids. Germline V lookup: CDR1 DFQATT, CDR2 SNEGSKA (reference sequence).

This clonotype was observed many times. The rearrangement links TRBV6-2 or TRBV6-3 to TRBJ2-7, with D unclear. CDR3 size: 11 residues. CDR1 is MNHEY, CDR2 SVGEGT, per germline. With 6 bases removed from V and 2 bases from J, the gap between germline ends came to 5 bases. DNA of the CDR3: TGTGCCAGCAGCAACACCTACGAGCAGTACTTC. Translated, it gives CASSNTYEQYF.

This clonotype was counted between two and nine times. The chain has TRBV7-9 and TRBJ2-2; D uncertain. The CDR3 contains 13 residues. Germline lookup yields CDR1 SEHNR and CDR2 FQNEAQ (reference sequence). V gave up 2 bases and J gave up 7 bases, with 8 bases separating them. CDR3 nucleotides: TGTGCCAGCAGCTTACGTAGTGGCGGGGAGCTGTTTTTT. It specifies CASSLRSGGELFF.

The chain links TRBV6-5 to TRBJ1-1, with TRBD1 identical over 11 bases. Per germline, CDR1 MNHEY and CDR2 SVGAGI. The CDR3 has 14 residues. With 5 bases clipped from V and 10 bases from J, the junction kept 9 bases outside the gene matches. The CDR3 protein is CASSPPGQGGLAFF. CDR3 DNA sequence: TGTGCCAGCAGTCCCCCGGGACAGGGGGGGTTAGCTTTCTTT.

The V gene is TRBV9, the J gene TRBJ1-4, with D unclear. V lost 3 bases and J 0 bases, leaving 15 bases between the germline ends. The CDR3 is 17 residues long. Germline loops: CDR1 SGDLS, CDR2 YYNGEE. CDR3 amino acids: CASSGPSLRPTNEKLFF. The CDR3 coding sequence is TGTGCCAGCAGCGGACCTTCGTTGAGGCCAACTAATGAAAAACTGTTTTTT.

This rearrangement joins TRBV7-6 to TRBJ1-1; tentative D call: TRBD1 (6 bases). The germline CDR1 and CDR2 sequences are SGHVS and FNYEAQ. There are 15 residues in the CDR3. The germline V and J ends were trimmed by 3 bases and 6 bases, with 17 bases remaining between them. This CDR3 is CASSFRQATTAEAFF. CDR3 coding DNA: TGTGCCAGCAGCTTTAGACAGGCCACGACGGCTGAAGCTTTCTTT.

This clonotype was detected only a few times. The chain carries TRBV11-2 and TRBJ2-5, with TRBD2 matching over 13 bases. The CDR3 sequence is 15 residues long. The germline V gene has CDR1 SGHAT and CDR2 FQNNGV. With 5 bases clipped from V and 4 bases from J, the junction kept 4 bases outside the gene matches. CDR3 in DNA: TGTGCCAGCAGCCCCAGACTAGCGGGAGGAGAGACCCAGTACTTC. Translation gives CASSPRLAGGETQYF.

The rearrangement joins TRBV20-1 to TRBJ1-1; 7 bases fit TRBD1. The V gene's germline CDR1 is DFQATT and CDR2 SNEGSKA (reference sequence). The V gene end was trimmed by 0 bases and the J gene end by 4 bases; junction bases not matched to a gene: 11. The CDR3 runs 16 residues. CDR3 protein: CSARDPAVQGGTEAFF. As DNA, the CDR3 is TGCAGTGCTAGAGACCCCGCAGTTCAGGGGGGCACTGAAGCTTTCTTT.

There are a few counts of this clonotype. The chain is built from TRBV5-4 and TRBJ1-1, with unresolved D. Germline V gives CDR1 SGHNT, CDR2 YYREEE (reference sequence). CDR3 length: 11 amino acids. The V and J ends lost 5 bases and 3 bases respectively, with 5 bases between them. The CDR3 loop reads CASRVDTEAFF. CDR3 coding DNA: TGTGCCAGCAGAGTGGACACTGAAGCTTTCTTT.

This clonotype was picked up a small number of times. CDR3 in amino acids: CASSQDRGGDTDTQYF. The CDR3 bases are TGTGCCAGCAGCCAAGATCGGGGGGGCGACACAGATACGCAGTATTTT. The chain has TRBV3-1 and TRBJ2-3; TRBD2 matches 8 bases. The CDR3 is 16 amino acids. V lost 0 bases to trimming and J lost 2 bases; unmatched junction nucleotides: 4. Germline V gives CDR1 LGHDT, CDR2 YNNKEL (reference sequence).